The 3 T cell receptor beta chains given below trace back to one sample, sequenced in a study of OX40 agonist ivuxolimab in advanced cancers. Profiling relied on immunoSEQ multiplex PCR, and the TCRdb table lists in-frame clones only, not all of them. The top ten hold roughly 2.4% of the sample, which has about 67,000 clones, roughly 84% seen once. Specimen: CD4+ or CD8+ T cells sorted from blood, collected in a trial of the OX40 agonist ivuxolimab. These receptors were obtained from an adult with an advanced solid tumor such as melanoma, head and neck, liver or kidney cancer.

J is TRBJ1-2 and V is TRBV20-1; D unclear. V lost 5 bases and J 8 bases, leaving 3 bases between the germline ends. Germline loops: CDR1 DFQATT, CDR2 SNEGSKA (reference sequence). The CDR3 contains 8 residues. The CDR3: CSAPGYTF. The CDR3 DNA reads TGCAGTGCTCCCGGCTACACCTTC.

This clone appeared a single time. The chain joins TRBV19 to TRBJ1-2; D is ambiguous. Trimming pared 3 bases from V and 4 bases from J, leaving 15 bases between. Looked up from germline, CDR1 is LNHDA and CDR2 is SQIVND (reference sequence). The CDR3 contains 15 residues. As DNA, the CDR3 is TGTGCCAGTAGTATCATCCCGGAGCTGGGCTATGGCTACACCTTC. Encoded protein: CASSIIPELGYGYTF.

CDR3 residues: CASTETVGGNYGYTF. The DNA for the CDR3 is TGTGCCAGTACCGAGACAGTGGGGGGGAACTATGGCTACACCTTC. The V call is TRBV19, the J call TRBJ1-2, with D perhaps TRBD1 (5 bases). This CDR3 is 15 amino acids long. V lost 7 bases and J lost 2, with 17 bases in between. CDR1 is LNHDA and CDR2 is SQIVND in the germline V gene (reference sequence).